This TCR beta chain was observed in a study of T cells in Graves' hyperthyroidism and ophthalmopathy. General study results and limits: From stable hyperthyroidism, ophthalmopathy was separated by a 13 V-J model.

RNA transcripts were the template for amplifying TCR beta CDR3 regions. The HTBI set primed first-round TCR CDR3 RT-PCR. TCRdb re-called the multiplex PCR reads through MiXCR, storing one row per CDR3 protein. The sample contains approximately 690,000 distinct CDR3 sequences, 13% to 15% of which appear only once. Details on this clonotype: Its antigen is not known.

The receptor was derived from a woman between 50 and 59 years old with Graves' ophthalmopathy. Input material: blood.

The CDR3 region has the DNA TGTGCCAGCAGCCTATGGACTAGCGGGTACTCCTACAATGAGCAGTTCTTC. Residues: CASSLWTSGYSYNEQFF. The chain couples TRBV5-8 to TRBJ2-1, with 11 bases identical to TRBD2. The germline CDR1 and CDR2 sequences are SGHTS and YDEGEE. This CDR3 contains 17 residues. J lost 0 bases, V lost 4 bases, and 6 bases had no gene match.